These 13 T cell receptor beta chains were all obtained from the same sample, sequenced in a study of blood T cell repertoires in COVID-19. Only in-frame clones appear in the TCRdb table, and some are missing; sequencing was by immunoSEQ multiplex PCR. The repertoire has some 250,000 clones, 70% to 90% of them found once; the top ten carry about 3.5%. The sequenced sample was PBMCs or T cells enriched from blood (not recorded which). Receptor source: a woman between 40 and 55 years old with acute COVID-19.

This chain connects TRBV11-2 to TRBJ1-5; D remains ambiguous. The CDR3 contains 16 residues. With 5 bases removed from V and 0 bases from J, the gap between germline ends came to 14 bases. Germline V lookup: CDR1 SGHAT, CDR2 FQNNGV. The CDR3 region is CASSLEAGYSNQPQHF. CDR3 DNA sequence: TGTGCCAGCAGCCTCGAGGCTGGATATAGCAATCAGCCCCAGCATTTT.

This sequence joins TRBV7-2 and TRBJ2-5, with 9 bases that match TRBD2. CDR3 length: 14 amino acids. Germline-derived CDR1 and CDR2 are SGHTA and FQGNSA. Trimming removed 3 bases from V and 4 bases from J; junction bases left unmatched: 3. As DNA, the CDR3 is TGTGCCAGCAGCTTCGGACTAGCGAGAGAGACCCAGTACTTC. Amino acid sequence: CASSFGLARETQYF.

There are a few counts of this clone. CDR3: CASTGEITDTQYF. The CDR3 nucleotides read TGTGCCTCAACCGGGGAGATCACAGATACGCAGTATTTT. The chain combines TRBV10-3 with TRBJ2-3; perhaps TRBD2 as D (5 bases). Germline CDR1 is ENHRY and CDR2 is SYGVKD. The CDR3 totals 13 residues. Trimming pared 11 bases from V and 2 bases from J, leaving 14 bases between.

The chain combines TRBV19 with TRBJ1-5, with 7 bases identical to TRBD1. Trimming cost V 5 bases and J 7 bases; bases outside gene matches: 5. The germline V gene has CDR1 LNHDA and CDR2 SQIVND (reference sequence). The CDR3 contains 13 residues. CDR3: CASSEQGSQPQHF. The CDR3 DNA follows: TGTGCCAGTAGTGAACAGGGGAGCCAGCCCCAGCATTTT.

CDR3 nucleotide sequence: TGCGCCAGCAGCTCGGGACTAGCGGGAACCTACGAGCAGTACTTC. Its translation is CASSSGLAGTYEQYF. The chain recombines TRBV4-1 with TRBJ2-7; 13 bases align to TRBD2. Germline values: CDR1 MGHRA, CDR2 YSYEKL. V trimming: 5 bases; J trimming: 2 bases; junction bases outside the gene matches: 3. The CDR3 runs to 15 residues.

The chain recombines TRBV7-9 with TRBJ1-5; no clear D. V dropped 5 bases and J dropped 7 bases, with 12 bases sitting between them. The germline V gene encodes CDR1 SEHNR and CDR2 FQNEAQ (reference sequence). This CDR3 has 13 residues. CDR3 coding DNA: TGTGCCAGCAGCGGCCGAGGTGGACAGCCCCAGCATTTT. Protein product: CASSGRGGQPQHF.

This clone was picked up one time. V and J are TRBV6-1 and TRBJ2-1; possible D gene TRBD1, 6 bases. Germline assignment: CDR1 MNHNS and CDR2 SASEGT. The CDR3 contains 12 residues. V lost 3 bases, J lost 10 bases, and 10 bases lay in between. CDR3 loop: CASSELTGEQFF. CDR3 coding DNA: TGTGCCAGCAGTGAGTTGACAGGCGAGCAGTTCTTC.

The chain joins TRBV7-3 to TRBJ2-1, with a possible D match to TRBD1 (6 bases). The V and J ends lost 5 bases and 6 bases respectively, with 11 bases between them. CDR1 is SGHTA, CDR2 FQGTGA, per germline. The CDR3 sequence is 13 residues long. Here the CDR3 DNA reads TGTGCCAGCAGCACTAACAGGGCCAATGAGCAGTTCTTC. This gives the protein CASSTNRANEQFF.

For the CDR3, the DNA is TGTGCCAGCAGTGAAGCGCATGGGAGGTACGAGCAGTACTTC. This codes for CASSEAHGRYEQYF. The chain carries TRBV6-1 and TRBJ2-7, with D tentatively TRBD2 (6 bases). Deletions cut 0 bases from V and 4 bases from J, with 10 bases between. CDR3 size: 14 residues. Germline assignment: CDR1 MNHNS and CDR2 SASEGT.

The chain joins TRBV20-1 to TRBJ2-5, with TRBD2 matching 10 bases. The junction had 6 bases not matched to a gene; V was cut back by 6 bases and J by 11 bases. The CDR3 extends over 11 amino acids. The germline CDR1 and CDR2 sequences are DFQATT and SNEGSKA (reference sequence). The CDR3 nucleotides are TGCAGTGCATGGACTAGCGGAGCGCAGTACTTC. Translated: CSAWTSGAQYF.

The genes are TRBV9 and TRBJ2-1; 8 bases fit TRBD2. The ends lost 5 bases at V and 7 bases at J; junction bases unmatched: 11. The CDR3 length is 15 residues. The V gene's germline CDR1 is SGDLS and CDR2 YYNGEE. As DNA, the CDR3 is TGTGCCAGCAGTGGGACGGAGCGGGAGCTAAATGAGCAGTTCTTC. Translated: CASSGTERELNEQFF. Filled out from reference TRBV9 and TRBJ2-1, the complete variable domain reads DSGVTQTPKHLITATGQRVTLRCSPRSGDLSVYWYQQSLDQGLQFLIQYYNGEERAKGNILERFSAQQFPDLHSELNLSSLELGDSALYFCASSGTERELNEQFFGPGTRLTVL.

The count of this clone is one. The chain carries TRBV11-2 and TRBJ2-7; 9 bases are a match to TRBD2. The CDR3 spans 16 residues. The germline V gene encodes CDR1 SGHAT and CDR2 FQNNGV. V gave up 5 bases and J gave up 3 bases; unmatched junction bases: 11. The CDR3 DNA reads as TGTGCCAGCAGCCCCCTCCGGCGGGAGGGCGTCTACGAGCAGTACTTC. It translates to CASSPLRREGVYEQYF.

The rearrangement links TRBV4-1 to TRBJ2-7, with 7 bases identical to TRBD2. V lost 2 bases and J lost 2; bases outside the gene matches: 6. The CDR3 extends over 15 amino acids. In germline, CDR1 is MGHRA, CDR2 YSYEKL. The CDR3 coding sequence is TGCGCCAGCAGCCAACTCGGGAGCGGGACCTACGAGCAGTACTTC. Protein sequence: CASSQLGSGTYEQYF.